Below, 3 T cell receptor beta chains from the same sample are listed, as sequenced in a study of cytomegalovirus exposure and HLA in healthy donors. Use of 60 Vbeta and 13 Jbeta primers characterized the PCR. The table came from immunoSEQ multiplex PCR; TCRdb's copy has only in-frame clones and leaves some out. Of about 80,000 clones detected, about 80% appear once; the ten largest clones hold 23%. Source material: PBMCs. Source of these receptors: a woman between 45 and 65 years old in good health and CMV-seropositive.

The chain is built from TRBV27 and TRBJ1-5, with D maybe TRBD1 (5 bases). This CDR3 is 16 amino acids long. Trimming left V 5 bases short and J 2 bases short, with 16 bases between. The germline gives CDR1 MNHEY, CDR2 SMNVEV (reference sequence). DNA for the CDR3: TGTGCCAGCAGTCCCTGGGGGGGTTTGGGCAATCAGCCCCAGCATTTT. Protein sequence: CASSPWGGLGNQPQHF.

The V gene is TRBV2, the J gene TRBJ1-1; no firm D call. The CDR3 extends over 13 amino acids. Germline loops: CDR1 SNHLY, CDR2 FYNNEI. V lost 4 bases and J lost 4, with 10 bases in between. The CDR3 reads CASSVRLATEAFF. The CDR3 nucleotides read TGTGCCAGCAGTGTGAGGCTTGCCACTGAAGCTTTCTTT.

J is TRBJ2-1 and V is TRBV28, with D possibly TRBD1 on 6 matching bases. In germline, CDR1 is MDHEN, CDR2 SYDVKM. Trimming took off 6 bases at V and 3 bases at J, with 12 bases between the two ends. CDR3 size: 14 residues. CDR3 sequence (DNA): TGTGCCAGCAGGAGGGAACAGGGCTACAATGAGCAGTTCTTC. Protein: CASRREQGYNEQFF.